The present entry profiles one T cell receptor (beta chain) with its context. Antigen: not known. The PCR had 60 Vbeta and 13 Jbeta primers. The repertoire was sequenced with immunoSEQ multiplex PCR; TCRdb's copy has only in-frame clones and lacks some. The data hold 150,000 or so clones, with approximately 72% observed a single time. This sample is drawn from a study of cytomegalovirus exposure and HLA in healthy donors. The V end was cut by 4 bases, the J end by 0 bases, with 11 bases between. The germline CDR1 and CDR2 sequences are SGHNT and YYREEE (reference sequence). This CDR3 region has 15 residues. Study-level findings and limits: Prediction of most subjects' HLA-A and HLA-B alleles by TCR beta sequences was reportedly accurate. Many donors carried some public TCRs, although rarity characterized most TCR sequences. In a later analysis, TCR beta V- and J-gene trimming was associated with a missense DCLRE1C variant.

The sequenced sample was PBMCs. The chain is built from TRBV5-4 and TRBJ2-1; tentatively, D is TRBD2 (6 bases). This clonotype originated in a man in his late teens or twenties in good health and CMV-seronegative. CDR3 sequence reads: CASSPGLSSYNEQFF. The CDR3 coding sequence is TGTGCCAGCAGCCCGGGACTCAGCTCCTACAATGAGCAGTTCTTC.